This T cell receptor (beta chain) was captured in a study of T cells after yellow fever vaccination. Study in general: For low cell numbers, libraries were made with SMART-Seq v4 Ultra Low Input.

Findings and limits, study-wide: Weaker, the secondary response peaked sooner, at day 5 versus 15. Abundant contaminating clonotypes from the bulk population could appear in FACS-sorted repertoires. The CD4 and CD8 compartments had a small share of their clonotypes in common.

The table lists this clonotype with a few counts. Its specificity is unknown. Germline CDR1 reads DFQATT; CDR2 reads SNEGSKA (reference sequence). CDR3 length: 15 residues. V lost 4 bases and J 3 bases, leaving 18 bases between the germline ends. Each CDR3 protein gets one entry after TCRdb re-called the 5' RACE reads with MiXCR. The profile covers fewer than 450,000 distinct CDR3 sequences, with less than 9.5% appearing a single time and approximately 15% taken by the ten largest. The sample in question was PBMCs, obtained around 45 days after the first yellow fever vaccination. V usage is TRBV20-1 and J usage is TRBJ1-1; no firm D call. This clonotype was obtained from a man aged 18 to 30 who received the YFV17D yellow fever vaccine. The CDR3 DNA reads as TGCAGTGCTAACCCCCTCAATTCTCGGGACACTGAAGCTTTCTTT. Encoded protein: CSANPLNSRDTEAFF.